The entry below describes one T cell receptor (beta chain). In germline, CDR1 is ENHRY, CDR2 SYGVKD. This CDR3 is built from 15 residues. Trimming removed 4 bases at V and 1 base at J, with 11 bases between. In the authors' methods: Counts of nucleated cells, estimated from reference gene primer amplification, were obtained. Repertoires were generated with immunoSEQ multiplex PCR, while TCRdb's copy carries only in-frame clones and drops some. That table supplies the V and J calls and clone size; D and trimming were determined from the DNA. The data show 95,000 to 110,000 clones, about 91% seen once. The sample comes from a study of blood T cell repertoires in COVID-19. Study-level background: The origin of the acute and convalescent COVID-19 samples was the United States, Italy and Spain. PBMCs, B-cell-depleted T cells, or T cells were the source of the cDNA or gDNA that made up the material.

The clonotype originates from a man between 45 and 60 years old with active or convalescent COVID-19. The V gene is TRBV10-3, the J gene TRBJ2-1, with D perhaps TRBD2 (5 bases). Sequencing was performed on peripheral blood. This CDR3 is CAISVQTTSYNEQFF. The CDR3 bases are TGTGCCATCAGTGTTCAGACTACATCCTACAATGAGCAGTTCTTC.